The T cell receptor beta chain described here comes from a study of blood T cell repertoires in COVID-19. Study information: Samples taken during acute and convalescent COVID-19 were collected in the United States, Italy and Spain. The cDNA or gDNA used as material had been derived from T cells, B-cell-depleted T cells, or PBMCs.

Germline V gives CDR1 SGDLS, CDR2 YYNGEE. V was cut by 4 bases and J by 2 bases, with 13 bases left in between. This CDR3 is 14 amino acids long. In the original processing: Researchers report that nucleated cell counts were estimated from reference gene primer amplification. Assay used: immunoSEQ multiplex PCR; TCRdb lists only in-frame clones, some missing. V and J calls and clone size are as listed in that table; D and trimming were resolved from the DNA. The sample comprises 200,000 to 250,000 clones, over 75% of which are singletons, and approximately 6% rests with the top ten. The sequencing input was peripheral blood. This clonotype originated in an older man with acute or convalescent COVID-19. This chain uses TRBV9 with TRBJ2-7; a weak D match, TRBD2 (6 bases). CDR3 in amino acids: CASSTSLAPYEQYF. In DNA, the CDR3 is TGTGCCAGCAGCACCTCCCTAGCGCCCTACGAGCAGTACTTC.